This T cell receptor (beta chain) is drawn from a study of Graves' ophthalmopathy and Graves' hyperthyroidism. The sequenced template was RNA, covering the TCR beta CDR3 region. Second-round multiplex PCR followed a first-round RT-PCR using HTBI primers. TCRdb called the multiplex PCR reads again in MiXCR, with one record for every CDR3 protein. This table has 200,000 to 300,000 distinct CDR3 sequences, about 46% appearing once. This CDR3 spans 16 amino acids. The germline V gene encodes CDR1 LNHDA and CDR2 SQIVND (reference sequence). V trimming: 3 bases; J trimming: 3 bases; junction bases outside the gene matches: 5.

The sample taken for sequencing was peripheral blood. This sequence was found in an adult man with Graves' ophthalmopathy. The chain employs TRBV19 and TRBJ2-2, with 9 positions matching TRBD1. DNA of the CDR3: TGTGCCAGTAGTATGGGGACAGGGAGGGACACCGGGGAGCTGTTTTTT. It specifies CASSMGTGRDTGELFF.